Reported below is one T cell receptor (beta chain). Primers: 60 Vbeta forward and 13 Jbeta reverse. Libraries were prepared by immunoSEQ multiplex PCR; TCRdb keeps only in-frame clonotypes and omits some of them. The sample has about 160,000 clones, approximately 76% seen once. The ends lost 0 bases at V and 4 bases at J; junction bases unmatched: 6. CDR1 GTSNPN and CDR2 SVGIG come from the germline V gene (reference sequence). This CDR3 is built from 15 residues. This sample stems from a study of cytomegalovirus exposure and HLA in healthy donors. The clonotype comes from a female donor in good health and CMV-seronegative. V usage is TRBV30 and J usage is TRBJ1-2; 9 bases map to TRBD1. Sequenced: PBMCs. The CDR3 nucleotides read TGTGCCTGGAGTGTACTGACAGGGGGTTCCTATGGCTACACCTTC. Protein: CAWSVLTGGSYGYTF. The complete variable domain, with remaining parts taken from reference TRBV30 and TRBJ1-2, reads SQTIHQWPATLVQPVGSPLSLECTVEGTSNPNLYWYRQAAGRGLQLLFYSVGIGQISSEVPQNLSASRPQDRQFILSSKKLLLSDSGFYLCAWSVLTGGSYGYTFGSGTRLTVV.